This T cell receptor beta chain was documented in a study of shared clonotypes between healthy human individuals. Turning to the study itself: Three CD4 naive, three CD4 memory, two CD8 naive and one CD8 memory plate were used per donor. The study's findings and limits: The naive CD4 repertoires of four donors were compared, and roughly 5.1% of clonotypes were shared.

In the case of this clone: Its antigen is currently unknown.

This CDR3 has 16 residues. The germline V gene has CDR1 SEHNR and CDR2 FQNEAQ (reference sequence). V gave up 3 bases and J gave up 0 bases, with 11 bases separating them. Assay used: immunoSEQ multiplex PCR; TCRdb lists only in-frame clones, some missing. Of 500,000 or so clones in the sample, 95% to 96% were seen once. The chain uses TRBV7-9 and TRBJ2-2, with D uncertain. The specimen sequenced was naive CD4+ T cells sorted from blood. Sample subset: CD45RA+ positively selected. The receptor was derived from a woman aged 30 to 39 in good health. CDR3 sequence reads: CASSFFGQANTGELFF. The CDR3 region has the DNA TGTGCCAGCAGCTTTTTTGGGCAGGCGAACACCGGGGAGCTGTTTTTT.